These 23 T cell receptor beta chains were all obtained from the same sample, sequenced in a study of persistence of HIV-infected CD4 T cells. No cognate antigen is known for these TCRs. This nonspecific control used anti-CD3/anti-CD28 bead stimulation of CD4+ T cells. Sorting of responding CD4+ T cells relied on upregulated CD40 ligand together with CD69. The immunoSEQ assay was version 4, run in survey mode. The data were produced by immunoSEQ multiplex PCR, yet TCRdb's version contains in-frame clones alone and is incomplete. The sample comprises more than 35,000 clones, about 91% of which are singletons, and 1.3% rests with the top ten. Specimen: CD4+ T cells sorted from PBMCs after approximately 19-hour stimulation, collected from a patient who received antiretroviral therapy. The receptors shown here come from an adult man with HIV who was CMV-seropositive.

This clone was counted between two and nine times. The rearrangement links TRBV7-2 to TRBJ2-1; perhaps D is TRBD1 or TRBD2 (6 bases each). V lost 7 bases, J lost 7 bases, and 14 bases lay in between. The CDR3 consists of 13 residues. Per the germline V gene, CDR1 is SGHTA and CDR2 is FQGNSA. CDR3 bases: TGTGCCAGCAACACGGTAGGGGGGAATGAGCAGTTCTTC. Translated, it gives CASNTVGGNEQFF.

The rearrangement uses TRBV5-1 and TRBJ2-7; D tentatively reads TRBD1 or TRBD2 (5 bases each). CDR3 size: 15 residues. Deletions cut 2 bases from V and 5 bases from J, with 17 bases between. Per the germline V gene, CDR1 is SGHRS and CDR2 is YFSETQ. The CDR3 DNA is TGCGCCAGCAGCTTAGAGGGGCCTCGGCGGGACGAGCAGTACTTC. It specifies CASSLEGPRRDEQYF. The variable domain in full, with the rest retrieved from reference TRBV5-1 and TRBJ2-7, is KAGVTQTPRYLIKTRGQQVTLSCSPISGHRSVSWYQQTPGQGLQFLFEYFSETQRNKGNFPGRFSGRQFSNSRSEMNVSTLELGDSALYLCASSLEGPRRDEQYFGPGTRLTVT.

This clone appeared once. This chain connects TRBV4-3 to TRBJ2-1; D might be TRBD2 (6 bases). Germline CDR1 reads LGHNA; CDR2 reads YSLEER. This CDR3 comprises 18 residues. Trimming removed 0 bases from V and 3 bases from J, with 18 bases in between. The CDR3 nucleotides are TGCGCCAGCAGCCAAGATTTGATACAGACTAGTCTCTACAATGAGCAGTTCTTC. Its protein product is CASSQDLIQTSLYNEQFF.

The rearrangement links TRBV7-9 to TRBJ1-5, with a possible D match to TRBD1 (6 bases). V dropped 5 bases and J dropped 1 base, with 15 bases sitting between them. The CDR3 loop spans 16 amino acids. Germline V gives CDR1 SEHNR, CDR2 FQNEAQ (reference sequence). DNA of the CDR3: TGTGCCAGCAGCACCGGGAGGGGGGGCAGCAATCAGCCCCAGCATTTT. Translating gives CASSTGRGGSNQPQHF.

V and J are TRBV7-2 and TRBJ1-4; D is unresolved. Per germline, CDR1 SGHTA and CDR2 FQGNSA. Trimming shortened V by 1 base and J by 3 bases, and 6 bases separated the two germline ends. This CDR3 has 14 residues. The CDR3, as DNA: TGTGCCAGCAGCTTAGACACCGCTAATGAAAAACTGTTTTTT. Protein: CASSLDTANEKLFF.

The rearrangement uses TRBV14 and TRBJ2-5, with 9 nucleotides matching TRBD1. Trimming took 2 bases from V and 5 from J; bases not matched to a gene: 3. The CDR3 has 14 residues. Germline values: CDR1 SGHDN, CDR2 FVKESK. CDR3: CASSQPGQGETQYF. As DNA, the CDR3 is TGTGCCAGCAGCCAACCGGGACAGGGTGAGACCCAGTACTTC.

This chain joins TRBV7-2 and TRBJ2-3; D possibly corresponds to TRBD2 (6 bases). In germline, CDR1 is SGHTA, CDR2 FQGNSA. Trimming took 5 bases from V and 0 from J, leaving 18 bases between them. The CDR3 extends over 17 amino acids. The CDR3 nucleotides read TGTGCCAGCAGCCAAACTTACGGGGGATTTAGCACAGATACGCAGTATTTT. As protein: CASSQTYGGFSTDTQYF.

This chain joins TRBV5-4 and TRBJ2-1, with TRBD2 matching 7 bases. This CDR3 is 13 amino acids long. The germline CDR1 and CDR2 sequences are SGHNT and YYREEE (reference sequence). The junction had 7 bases not matched to a gene; V was cut back by 4 bases and J by 9 bases. The CDR3 bases are TGTGCCAGCAGCGGATGGGGGAGGGGTGAGCAGTTCTTC. Translating gives CASSGWGRGEQFF.

This clone was counted a few times. J is TRBJ1-6 and V is TRBV5-1, with 10 bases identical to TRBD1. This CDR3 is 16 amino acids long. Trimming at V came to 4 bases and at J to 5 bases, leaving 6 bases not matched to a gene. Looked up from germline, CDR1 is SGHRS and CDR2 is YFSETQ. In DNA, the CDR3 is TGCGCCAGCAGCCCGGGGACAGGGGCGAATAATTCACCCCTCCACTTT. Translating gives CASSPGTGANNSPLHF.

V usage is TRBV7-2 and J usage is TRBJ1-1, with D maybe TRBD1 (5 bases). Germline lookup yields CDR1 SGHTA and CDR2 FQGNSA. This CDR3 comprises 15 residues. V lost 5 bases and J lost 4, with 17 bases in between. For the CDR3, the DNA is TGTGCCAGCAGCCCCCTGGGGGAGCGAATCACTGAAGCTTTCTTT. This sequence encodes CASSPLGERITEAFF. The entire variable domain, with the rest obtained from reference TRBV7-2 and TRBJ1-1, is as follows: GAGVSQSPSNKVTEKGKDVELRCDPISGHTALYWYRQSLGQGLEFLIYFQGNSAPDKSGLPSDRFSAERTGGSVSTLTIQRTQQEDSAVYLCASSPLGERITEAFFGQGTRLTVV.

The chain has TRBV5-4 and TRBJ1-1; D gene unclear. Trimming shortened V by 2 bases and J by 2 bases, and 10 bases separated the two germline ends. This CDR3 has 14 amino acids. Germline V gene sequence: CDR1 SGHNT, CDR2 YYREEE (reference sequence). The CDR3 sequence: CASSFAYLNTEAFF. The CDR3 DNA follows: TGTGCCAGCAGCTTCGCCTATTTAAACACTGAAGCTTTCTTT.

A single count supports this clone. The rearrangement links TRBV3-1 (or the pseudogene TRBV3-2) to TRBJ2-3, with TRBD2 matching 8 bases. After removal of 4 bases from V and 4 bases from J, the junction contained 13 bases not matched to a gene. The germline CDR1 and CDR2 sequences are LGHDT and YNNKEL (reference sequence). The length of the CDR3 is 17 residues. CDR3 sequence reads: CASSLRPREGPPDTQYF. DNA of the CDR3: TGTGCCAGCAGCCTGCGTCCCCGGGAGGGCCCCCCAGATACGCAGTATTTT.

The rearrangement joins TRBV29-1 to TRBJ1-1; the D is unclear. CDR1 and CDR2 from the germline V gene are SQVTM and ANQGSEA. CDR3 length equals 12 residues. Trimming cost V 4 bases and J 4 bases, with 10 bases left between them. CDR3 nucleotides: TGCAGCGTTGCGGAAGTAGGCACTGAAGCTTTCTTT. This encodes CSVAEVGTEAFF. The full variable domain, in which reference TRBV29-1 and TRBJ1-1 provide the parts outside the CDR3, is SAVISQKPSRDICQRGTSLTIQCQVDSQVTMMFWYRQQPGQSLTLIATANQGSEATYESGFVIDKFPISRPNLTFSTLTVSNMSPEDSSIYLCSVAEVGTEAFFGQGTRLTVV.

The chain links TRBV11-3 to TRBJ2-2; D unclear. This CDR3 is 14 amino acids long. CDR1 SGHNT and CDR2 YENEEA come from the germline V gene. The V end lost 5 bases, the J end lost 1 base, and 8 bases lay between the germline ends. The CDR3 DNA is TGTGCCAGCAGCCTAGTCAGGAACACCGGGGAGCTGTTTTTT. Encoded protein: CASSLVRNTGELFF.

The chain couples TRBV24-1 to TRBJ2-2; D is possibly TRBD2 (6 bases). From germline, CDR1 is KGHDR and CDR2 SFDVKD. Trimming cost V 3 bases and J 6 bases, with 16 bases left between them. This CDR3 region has 16 residues. The CDR3 spells CATSDNAGKHAGELFF. In DNA form, the CDR3 reads TGTGCCACCAGTGATAATGCGGGAAAGCATGCCGGGGAGCTGTTTTTT.

This clone was seen only once. The chain links TRBV30 to TRBJ2-7; TRBD1 or TRBD2 may be the D gene (5 bases each). The V end lost 4 bases, the J end lost 0 bases, and 13 bases lay between the germline ends. CDR1 is GTSNPN and CDR2 is SVGIG in the germline V gene (reference sequence). This CDR3 has 14 residues. The CDR3 sequence: CAWKGTVSSYEQYF. CDR3 DNA sequence: TGTGCCTGGAAAGGGACGGTGAGCTCCTACGAGCAGTACTTC.

This clone was counted only a few times. This sequence joins TRBV10-3 and TRBJ1-1, with D tentatively TRBD1 (5 bases). This CDR3 spans 13 amino acids. Germline V lookup: CDR1 ENHRY, CDR2 SYGVKD. Trimming removed 6 bases at V and 0 bases at J, with 8 bases between. The DNA of the CDR3 is TGTGCCATCAGAACGGGGGTGAACACTGAAGCTTTCTTT. It translates to CAIRTGVNTEAFF.

The V call is TRBV5-1, the J call TRBJ2-5; TRBD2 agrees at 9 bases. V lost 2 bases, J lost 2 bases, and 1 base stayed unmatched. The CDR3 has 14 amino acids. Germline V gene sequence: CDR1 SGHRS, CDR2 YFSETQ. CDR3 DNA: TGCGCCAGCAGCTTAAGCGGGGGGCAAGAGACCCAGTACTTC. Translation gives CASSLSGGQETQYF.

The chain uses TRBV19 and TRBJ2-7; the D gene is possibly TRBD2 (6 bases). The CDR3 spans 13 residues. Trimming cost V 5 bases and J 6 bases, with 14 bases left between them. CDR1 and CDR2 (germline): LNHDA, SQIVND (reference sequence). The CDR3 DNA follows: TGTGCCAGTAGTCCCGGGAGAACCGCCGAGCAGTACTTC. This encodes CASSPGRTAEQYF.

V gene TRBV4-1 combines with J gene TRBJ1-4; D remains unclear. V was cut by 4 bases and J by 3 bases, with 15 bases left in between. CDR1 and CDR2 from the germline V gene are MGHRA and YSYEKL. The length of the CDR3 is 16 residues. The CDR3 loop reads CASSPQNGVANEKLFF. CDR3 bases: TGCGCCAGCAGCCCCCAAAACGGGGTGGCTAATGAAAAACTGTTTTTT.

This sequence joins TRBV5-5 and TRBJ2-7; D is uncertain. There are 13 residues in the CDR3. The germline V and J ends were trimmed by 0 bases and 3 bases, with 7 bases remaining between them. Germline CDR1 is SGHKS and CDR2 is YYEKEE (reference sequence). CDR3 amino acids: CASSLDGYYEQYF. CDR3 DNA: TGTGCCAGCAGCTTGGACGGTTACTACGAGCAGTACTTC.

This chain joins TRBV7-3 and TRBJ2-7; 11 positions agree with TRBD1. The germline V gene encodes CDR1 SGHTA and CDR2 FQGTGA. J was trimmed by 3 bases and V by 3 bases; bases with no gene match: 7. This CDR3 spans 16 amino acids. In DNA form, the CDR3 reads TGTGCCAGCAGCTTGGCAGGACAGGGGGCCTTCTACGAGCAGTACTTC. Translated: CASSLAGQGAFYEQYF.

The chain links TRBV19 to TRBJ1-5, with TRBD1 as a possible D gene (5 bases). Germline values: CDR1 LNHDA, CDR2 SQIVND (reference sequence). This CDR3 has 16 residues. V was pared by 6 bases and J by 7 bases, with 22 bases between. The chain's CDR3 is CASSLDGGSMPQPQHF. The CDR3 DNA follows: TGTGCCAGTAGCTTGGACGGGGGAAGTATGCCCCAGCCCCAGCATTTT.